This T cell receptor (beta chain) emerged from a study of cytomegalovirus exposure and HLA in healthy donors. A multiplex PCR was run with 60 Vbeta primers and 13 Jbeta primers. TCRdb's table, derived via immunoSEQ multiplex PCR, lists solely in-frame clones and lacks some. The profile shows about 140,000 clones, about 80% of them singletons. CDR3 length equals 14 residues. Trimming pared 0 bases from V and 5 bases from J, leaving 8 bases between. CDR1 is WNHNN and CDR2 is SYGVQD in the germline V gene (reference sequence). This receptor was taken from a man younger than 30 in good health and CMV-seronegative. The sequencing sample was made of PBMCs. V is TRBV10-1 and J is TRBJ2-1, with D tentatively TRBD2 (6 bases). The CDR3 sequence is CASSESSGDNEQFF. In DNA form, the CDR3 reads TGCGCCAGCAGTGAGTCTAGCGGAGACAATGAGCAGTTCTTC.